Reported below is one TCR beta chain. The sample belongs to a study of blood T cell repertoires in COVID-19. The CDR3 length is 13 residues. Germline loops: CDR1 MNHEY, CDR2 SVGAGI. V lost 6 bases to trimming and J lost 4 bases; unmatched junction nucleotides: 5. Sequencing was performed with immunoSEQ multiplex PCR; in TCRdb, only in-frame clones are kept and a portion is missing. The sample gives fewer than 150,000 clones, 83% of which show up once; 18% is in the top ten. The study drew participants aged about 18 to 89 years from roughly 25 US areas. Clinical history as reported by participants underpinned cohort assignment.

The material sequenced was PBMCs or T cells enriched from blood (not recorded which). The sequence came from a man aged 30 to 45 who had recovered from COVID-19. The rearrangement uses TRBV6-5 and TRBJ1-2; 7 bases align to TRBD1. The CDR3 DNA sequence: TGTGCCAGCAGCCTAGACAGGGCCTATGGCTACACCTTC. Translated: CASSLDRAYGYTF.